This TCR beta chain was obtained from a study of blood T cells in healthy people across ages. Primers used in a second PCR of roughly 7 to 11 cycles were a sample-barcoded 5' primer and a J-beta primer mix. Every cDNA was tagged by a template-switch adaptor with 12 random nucleotides. Each sample yielded at least 3 million CDR3-containing paired-end reads. TCRdb re-called the 5' RACE reads with MiXCR, one entry per CDR3 protein. In the table there are 750,000 to 950,000 distinct CDR3 sequences, 29% of which are singletons. This clonotype was detected only once. This sample also appeared in a second study, on T cells of mothers and their children. That source notes: Relative to unrelated pairs, biologically related mother-child dyads exhibited marginally greater, non-significant overlap. Clones that were microchimeric and persistent were not detected among T cells.

The sample taken for sequencing was blood. This receptor was obtained from a woman in her 40s in good health.

CDR3 region: CASSHSFGQMGNGYTF. Written as DNA, the CDR3 is TGCGCCAGCAGCCATAGTTTCGGTCAAATGGGGAATGGCTACACCTTC. V gene TRBV4-1 combines with J gene TRBJ1-2; D is undetermined. This CDR3 is 16 amino acids long. Trimming pared 3 bases from V and 6 bases from J, leaving 20 bases between. Germline values: CDR1 MGHRA, CDR2 YSYEKL.